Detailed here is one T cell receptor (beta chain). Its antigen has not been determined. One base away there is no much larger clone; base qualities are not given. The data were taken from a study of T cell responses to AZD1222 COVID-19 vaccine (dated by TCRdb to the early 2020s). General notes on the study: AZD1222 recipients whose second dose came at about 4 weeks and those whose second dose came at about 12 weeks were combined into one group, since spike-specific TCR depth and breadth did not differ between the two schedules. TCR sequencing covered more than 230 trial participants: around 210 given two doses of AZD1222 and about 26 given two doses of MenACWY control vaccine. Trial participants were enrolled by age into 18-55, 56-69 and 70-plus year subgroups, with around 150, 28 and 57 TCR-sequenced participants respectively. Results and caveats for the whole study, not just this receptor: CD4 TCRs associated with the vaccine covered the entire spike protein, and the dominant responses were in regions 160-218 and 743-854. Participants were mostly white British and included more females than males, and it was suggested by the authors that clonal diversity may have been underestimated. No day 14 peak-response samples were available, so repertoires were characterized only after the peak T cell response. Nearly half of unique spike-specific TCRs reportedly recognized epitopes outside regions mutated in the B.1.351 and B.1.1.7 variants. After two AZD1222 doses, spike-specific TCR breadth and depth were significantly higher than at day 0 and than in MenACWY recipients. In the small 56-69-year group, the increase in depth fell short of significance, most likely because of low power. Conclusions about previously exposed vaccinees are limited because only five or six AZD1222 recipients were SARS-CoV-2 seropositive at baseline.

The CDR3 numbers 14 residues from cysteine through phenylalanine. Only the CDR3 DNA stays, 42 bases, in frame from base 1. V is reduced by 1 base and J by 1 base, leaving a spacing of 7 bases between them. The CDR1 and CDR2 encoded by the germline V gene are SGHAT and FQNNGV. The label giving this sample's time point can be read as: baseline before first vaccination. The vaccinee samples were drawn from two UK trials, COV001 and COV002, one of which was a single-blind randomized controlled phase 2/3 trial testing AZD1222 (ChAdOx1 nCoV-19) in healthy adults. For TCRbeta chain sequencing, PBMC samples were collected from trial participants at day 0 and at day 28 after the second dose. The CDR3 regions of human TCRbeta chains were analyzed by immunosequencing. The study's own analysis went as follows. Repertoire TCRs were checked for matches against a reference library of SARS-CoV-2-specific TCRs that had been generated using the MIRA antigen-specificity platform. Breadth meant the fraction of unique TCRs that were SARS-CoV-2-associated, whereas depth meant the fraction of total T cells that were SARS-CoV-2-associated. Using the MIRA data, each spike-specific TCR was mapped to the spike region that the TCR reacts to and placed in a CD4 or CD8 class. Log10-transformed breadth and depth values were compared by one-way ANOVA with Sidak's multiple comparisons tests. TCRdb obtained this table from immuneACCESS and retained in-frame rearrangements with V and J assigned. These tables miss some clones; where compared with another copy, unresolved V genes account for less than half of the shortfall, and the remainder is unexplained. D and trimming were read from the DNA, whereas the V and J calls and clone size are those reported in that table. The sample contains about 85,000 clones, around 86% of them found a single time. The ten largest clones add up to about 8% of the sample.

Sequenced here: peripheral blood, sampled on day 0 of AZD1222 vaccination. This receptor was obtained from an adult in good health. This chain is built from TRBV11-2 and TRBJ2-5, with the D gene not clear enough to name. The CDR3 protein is CASSLGATQETQYF. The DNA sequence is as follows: TGTGCCAGCAGCTTAGGAGCAACCCAAGAGACCCAGTACTTC.